This passage covers 13 T cell receptor beta chains from one sample sequenced in a study of blood T cell repertoires in COVID-19. Repertoires were generated with immunoSEQ multiplex PCR, while TCRdb's copy carries only in-frame clones and drops some. The profile shows approximately 53,000 clones, around nine tenths of them singletons. Sequences were obtained from peripheral blood. The receptors originated from a woman older than 75 with acute or convalescent COVID-19.

The V gene is TRBV5-1, the J gene TRBJ2-2; 14 bases map to TRBD2. The J segment lost 4 bases and the V segment lost 0 bases, leaving 5 bases of the junction unmatched. This CDR3 spans 18 amino acids. Germline CDR1 SGHRS, CDR2 YFSETQ. The CDR3 region has the DNA TGCGCCAGCAGCTTGGGACTAGCGGGAGGGCCTGGCACCGGGGAGCTGTTTTTT. This sequence encodes CASSLGLAGGPGTGELFF.

This sequence joins TRBV7-9 and TRBJ1-2, with no clear D. Trimming pared 4 bases from V and 2 bases from J, leaving 8 bases between. CDR3 length: 13 amino acids. Per the germline V gene, CDR1 is SEHNR and CDR2 is FQNEAQ (reference sequence). Here the CDR3 reads CASSYPGNYGYTF. CDR3 in DNA: TGTGCCAGCAGCTACCCAGGAAACTATGGCTACACCTTC. Looking up the rest from reference TRBV7-9 and TRBJ1-2 gives the full variable domain: DTGVSQNPRHKITKRGQNVTFRCDPISEHNRLYWYRQTLGQGPEFLTYFQNEAQLEKSRLLSDRFSAERPKGSFSTLEIQRTEQGDSAMYLCASSYPGNYGYTFGSGTRLTVV.

The rearrangement uses TRBV30 and TRBJ1-3; D gene unclear. With 0 bases removed from V and 3 bases from J, the gap between germline ends came to 3 bases. Germline CDR1 is GTSNPN and CDR2 is SVGIG (reference sequence). The CDR3 is 12 amino acids. The CDR3 region has the DNA TGTGCCTGGAGTGTCGGTGGAAACACCATATATTTT. It encodes CAWSVGGNTIYF.

V gene TRBV4-3 combines with J gene TRBJ2-7; 16 bases fit TRBD2. V lost 8 bases, J lost 4 bases, and 14 bases stayed unmatched. The length of the CDR3 is 18 residues. Looked up from germline, CDR1 is LGHNA and CDR2 is YSLEER. The CDR3 is CASGSGLAGGTSRYEQYF. The CDR3 region has the DNA TGCGCCAGCGGGTCGGGACTAGCGGGAGGGACCAGCAGGTACGAGCAGTACTTC.

In this sample, this clone turned up once. This chain links TRBV5-1 with TRBJ2-1; D may be TRBD2 (6 bases). The CDR3 sequence is 11 residues long. Germline V gene data show CDR1 as SGHRS and CDR2 as YFSETQ. The V and J ends lost 5 bases and 14 bases respectively, with 14 bases between them. The CDR3 reads CASRKREIEFF. In nucleotides, the CDR3 is TGCGCCAGCAGGAAACGGGAGATCGAGTTCTTC.

The chain links TRBV5-1 to TRBJ1-2, with a weak D call TRBD1 (5 bases). CDR1 and CDR2 (germline): SGHRS, YFSETQ. This CDR3 comprises 14 residues. V gave up 4 bases and J gave up 5 bases, with 15 bases separating them. The CDR3 nucleotides read TGCGCCAGCAGCCGAAGTCCTGACAGTTATGGCTACACCTTC. Its translation: CASSRSPDSYGYTF.

This clone was recorded a few times. The chain joins TRBV2 to TRBJ1-2, with TRBD1 matching over 12 bases. CDR1 is SNHLY and CDR2 is FYNNEI in the germline V gene. CDR3 length equals 16 residues. J was trimmed by 8 bases and V by 8 bases; bases with no gene match: 15. The CDR3 DNA follows: TGTGCCAGCCCTGAGTCGGGACAGGGGGCTATCTACGGCTACACCTTC. It is translated as CASPESGQGAIYGYTF.

This clone was detected a few times. The V and J genes are TRBV13 and TRBJ2-7; D is perhaps TRBD2 (5 bases). Per the germline V gene, CDR1 is PRHDT and CDR2 is FYEKMQ (reference sequence). Trimming pared 6 bases from V and 1 base from J, leaving 19 bases between. The CDR3 is 16 amino acids. The CDR3 DNA reads as TGTGCCAGCAGTTCAGGACTTATCCGAACATCCTACGAGCAGTACTTC. As protein: CASSSGLIRTSYEQYF.

The J gene is TRBJ2-3, the V gene TRBV7-8; 10 nucleotides align to TRBD2. Trimming at V came to 1 base and at J to 5 bases, leaving 9 bases not matched to a gene. The CDR3 contains 17 residues. CDR1 is SGHVS, CDR2 FQNEAQ, per germline. CDR3: CASSLGPGTSVEDTQYF. The CDR3 DNA follows: TGTGCCAGCAGCTTAGGACCCGGGACTAGCGTGGAAGATACGCAGTATTTT.

The rearrangement uses TRBV9 and TRBJ2-1, with D maybe TRBD1 (5 bases). CDR1 SGDLS and CDR2 YYNGEE come from the germline V gene. The CDR3 length is 16 residues. V was shortened by 3 bases and J by 5 bases, with 18 bases between the two germline ends. The CDR3 nucleotides read TGTGCCAGCAGCGCCACAGGCAATTTCGCGAACAATGAGCAGTTCTTC. It yields the protein CASSATGNFANNEQFF. Full variable domain (missing parts from reference TRBV9 and TRBJ2-1): DSGVTQTPKHLITATGQRVTLRCSPRSGDLSVYWYQQSLDQGLQFLIQYYNGEERAKGNILERFSAQQFPDLHSELNLSSLELGDSALYFCASSATGNFANNEQFFGPGTRLTVL.

There are a few counts of this clone. The chain combines TRBV11-3 with TRBJ1-3, with 7 bases aligning to TRBD1. CDR1 is SGHNT and CDR2 is YENEEA in the germline V gene. This CDR3 comprises 15 residues. After removal of 4 bases from V and 2 bases from J, the junction contained 5 bases not matched to a gene. CDR3 in amino acids: CASSSRTGAGNTIYF. CDR3 nucleotides: TGTGCCAGCAGCTCCAGAACAGGGGCTGGAAACACCATATATTTT.

The CDR3 here is CSVKRESYYGYTF. CDR3 DNA: TGCAGCGTTAAAAGGGAGTCCTACTATGGCTACACCTTC. The V call is TRBV29-1, the J call TRBJ1-2, with D hard to call. The CDR3 runs 13 residues. CDR1 and CDR2 (germline): SQVTM, ANQGSEA. Trimming left V 5 bases short and J 3 bases short, with 13 bases between.

This clone occurred once. The chain combines TRBV3-1 (or the pseudogene TRBV3-2) with TRBJ2-6, with a tentative D call TRBD2 (6 bases). Germline V gene sequence: CDR1 LGHDT, CDR2 YNNKEL (reference sequence). The CDR3 is 15 residues long. With 4 bases removed from V and 1 base from J, the gap between germline ends came to 8 bases. CDR3 amino acids: CASSLGGSGANVLTF. The CDR3 nucleotides are TGTGCCAGCAGCCTTGGGGGGTCTGGGGCCAACGTCCTGACTTTC.